These 18 T cell receptor beta chains were all obtained from the same sample, sequenced in a study of blood T cell repertoires in COVID-19. Assay: immunoSEQ multiplex PCR; the TCRdb copy retains only in-frame clones and omits some. This sample has roughly 90,000 clones, with 86% found just once. Sequencing was carried out using peripheral blood. The receptors here all came from a human donor in a cohort sampled during active COVID-19.

This clone was observed a few times. V and J are TRBV9 and TRBJ2-1; 9 bases fit TRBD2. In germline, CDR1 is SGDLS, CDR2 YYNGEE. There are 13 residues in the CDR3. V was pared by 4 bases and J by 9 bases, with 5 bases of the junction left unmatched. The CDR3 sequence: CASSSGTSREQFF. For the CDR3, the DNA is TGTGCCAGCAGCTCAGGGACTAGCCGTGAGCAGTTCTTC.

The V call is TRBV4-3, the J call TRBJ1-6, with 10 positions matching TRBD1. Trimming cost V 4 bases and J 7 bases; bases outside gene matches: 7. CDR1 LGHNA and CDR2 YSLEER come from the germline V gene. The CDR3 loop spans 16 amino acids. The CDR3 DNA follows: TGCGCCAGCAGCCGAGAGACAGGGGGCCGGAATTCACCCCTCCACTTT. This gives the protein CASSRETGGRNSPLHF.

The rearrangement uses TRBV7-2 and TRBJ1-2; TRBD1 is a possible D gene (6 bases). The V gene's germline CDR1 is SGHTA and CDR2 FQGNSA. The CDR3 is 14 residues long. Trimming took off 2 bases at V and 8 bases at J, with 15 bases between the two ends. The CDR3 DNA is TGTGCCAGCAGCTTAACGCAGGGGATGATAGGCTACACCTTC. Amino acid sequence: CASSLTQGMIGYTF.

The CDR3 DNA is TGCAGCGTTGCGACAGGGGCCGATTTGAGCGGACTGTTTTTT. It specifies CSVATGADLSGLFF. The rearrangement joins TRBV29-1 to TRBJ1-4; 8 bases line up with TRBD1. This CDR3 spans 14 amino acids. The V gene end was trimmed by 4 bases and the J gene end by 13 bases; junction bases not matched to a gene: 14. The germline CDR1 and CDR2 sequences are SQVTM and ANQGSEA.

V gene TRBV10-3 combines with J gene TRBJ1-6; the match to TRBD1 covers 7 bases. V trimming: 1 base; J trimming: 9 bases; junction bases outside the gene matches: 9. The germline V gene has CDR1 ENHRY and CDR2 SYGVKD. CDR3 size: 16 residues. Written as DNA, the CDR3 is TGTGCCATCAGTGAGTACCCAGACAGGGATGGTTCACCCCTCCACTTT. It is translated as CAISEYPDRDGSPLHF.

This clone has only one observation. The V gene is TRBV14, the J gene TRBJ2-1; D ambiguous. Germline V lookup: CDR1 SGHDN, CDR2 FVKESK. The CDR3 has 16 amino acids. Trimming removed 1 base at V and 0 bases at J, with 10 bases between. The CDR3 sequence: CASSQGSTPSYNEQFF. The CDR3, as DNA: TGTGCCAGCAGCCAAGGGAGCACACCCTCCTACAATGAGCAGTTCTTC.

This sequence joins TRBV4-1 and TRBJ1-5, with 8 bases lining up with TRBD1. Looked up from germline, CDR1 is MGHRA and CDR2 is YSYEKL. After removal of 4 bases from V and 7 bases from J, the junction contained 6 bases not matched to a gene. The CDR3 runs 14 residues. CDR3 region: CASSPTGEGQPQHF. CDR3 coding DNA: TGCGCCAGCAGCCCGACAGGGGAAGGGCAGCCCCAGCATTTT.

The chain's CDR3 is CASSDGTSGRVYNEQFF. In nucleotides, the CDR3 is TGTGCCAGCAGCGATGGGACTAGCGGGAGGGTATACAATGAGCAGTTCTTC. This chain links TRBV5-6 with TRBJ2-1; 16 bases line up with TRBD2. Germline V gene data show CDR1 as SGHDT and CDR2 as YYEEEE. The CDR3 totals 17 residues. V was clipped by 4 bases and J by 4 bases; unmatched bases: 5. The variable domain in full, with the rest retrieved from reference TRBV5-6 and TRBJ2-1, is DAGVTQSPTHLIKTRGQQVTLRCSPKSGHDTVSWYQQALGQGPQFIFQYYEEEERQRGNFPDRFSGHQFPNYSSELNVNALLLGDSALYLCASSDGTSGRVYNEQFFGPGTRLTVL.

The chain has TRBV28 and TRBJ2-1, with a weak D call TRBD2 (5 bases). The CDR3 spans 17 residues. Trimming took off 4 bases at V and 0 bases at J, with 16 bases between the two ends. Germline values: CDR1 MDHEN, CDR2 SYDVKM. CDR3 protein: CASSSQLSGGSYNEQFF. The CDR3 DNA sequence: TGTGCCAGCAGTTCACAGTTAAGCGGCGGCTCCTACAATGAGCAGTTCTTC.

On this clone itself: At the DNA level, this CDR3 is encoded by other sequences in the same sample as well. The chain recombines TRBV27 with TRBJ2-1; TRBD1 matches at 8 bases. V shed 0 bases, J shed 3 bases, and the junction held 4 bases outside the gene matches. The CDR3 runs to 16 residues. The germline CDR1 and CDR2 sequences are MNHEY and SMNVEV (reference sequence). CDR3 DNA sequence: TGTGCCAGCAGTTTATCCCAGGGGGCGGGCTACAATGAGCAGTTCTTC. Translating gives CASSLSQGAGYNEQFF.

This clone was observed a few times. The chain couples TRBV7-7 to TRBJ1-2; 8 bases line up with TRBD1. The CDR3 is 12 residues long. V gave up 3 bases and J gave up 6 bases; unmatched junction bases: 0. Per the germline V gene, CDR1 is SSHAT and CDR2 is FNYEAQ (reference sequence). In DNA form, the CDR3 reads TGTGCCAGCAGCTTGACAGGGGATGGCTACACCTTC. Translation: CASSLTGDGYTF.

The chain carries TRBV4-2 and TRBJ2-1, with 9 positions matching TRBD1. The V gene end was trimmed by 2 bases and the J gene end by 5 bases; junction bases not matched to a gene: 4. Germline V gene data show CDR1 as LGHNA and CDR2 as YNFKEQ. The CDR3 contains 15 residues. The CDR3 is CASSQPGQGNNEQFF. CDR3 coding DNA: TGTGCCAGCAGCCAACCGGGACAGGGAAACAATGAGCAGTTCTTC.

The chain joins TRBV7-2 to TRBJ2-5; TRBD2 agrees at 9 bases. The CDR3 consists of 15 residues. Germline V lookup: CDR1 SGHTA, CDR2 FQGNSA. Trimming cost V 0 bases and J 11 bases; bases outside gene matches: 10. CDR3 sequence: CASSLASGGHNFQYF. The CDR3 DNA reads TGTGCCAGCAGCTTAGCCAGCGGGGGGCATAATTTTCAGTACTTC.

The gene calls are TRBV9 and TRBJ2-1; TRBD2 matches at 13 bases. The junction had 9 bases not matched to a gene; V was cut back by 0 bases and J by 9 bases. The CDR3 is made up of 17 amino acids. Germline assignment: CDR1 SGDLS and CDR2 YYNGEE. The CDR3 sequence is CASSVGLAGGVRSEQFF. The CDR3 DNA reads TGTGCCAGCAGCGTAGGACTAGCGGGAGGTGTGCGGAGTGAGCAGTTCTTC.

This chain joins TRBV10-3 and TRBJ2-7, with 9 bases identical to TRBD2. The CDR3 runs 14 residues. The germline V gene encodes CDR1 ENHRY and CDR2 SYGVKD. The CDR3 sequence: CSISPAGGRNEQYF. In nucleotides, the CDR3 is TGTTCTATTAGCCCAGCGGGGGGCCGGAACGAGCAGTACTTC.

V gene TRBV2 combines with J gene TRBJ1-2; 11 bases align to TRBD1. The CDR3 consists of 15 residues. Germline V gives CDR1 SNHLY, CDR2 FYNNEI. Trimming removed 9 bases from V and 2 bases from J; junction bases left unmatched: 8. The CDR3 here is CARRGTGGTNYGYTF. The CDR3 DNA sequence: TGTGCCAGGAGAGGGACAGGGGGTACCAACTATGGCTACACCTTC.

The chain carries TRBV18 and TRBJ2-1, with 9 positions matching TRBD1. This CDR3 contains 15 residues. Trimming removed 6 bases from V and 6 bases from J; junction bases left unmatched: 9. CDR1 and CDR2 (germline): KGHSH, LQKENI. The CDR3 nucleotides are TGTGCCAGCTCCCCGGGACAGGGAAAGGGCAATGAGCAGTTCTTC. Its protein is CASSPGQGKGNEQFF.

The CDR3 nucleotides are TGTGCCAGCAGTGACTTGGGCAGGGGGCCAATCGGCTACACCTTC. It is translated as CASSDLGRGPIGYTF. The chain combines TRBV2 with TRBJ1-2; 8 nucleotides line up with TRBD1. The CDR3 consists of 15 residues. Germline values: CDR1 SNHLY, CDR2 FYNNEI. The V gene end was trimmed by 3 bases and the J gene end by 8 bases; junction bases not matched to a gene: 11.